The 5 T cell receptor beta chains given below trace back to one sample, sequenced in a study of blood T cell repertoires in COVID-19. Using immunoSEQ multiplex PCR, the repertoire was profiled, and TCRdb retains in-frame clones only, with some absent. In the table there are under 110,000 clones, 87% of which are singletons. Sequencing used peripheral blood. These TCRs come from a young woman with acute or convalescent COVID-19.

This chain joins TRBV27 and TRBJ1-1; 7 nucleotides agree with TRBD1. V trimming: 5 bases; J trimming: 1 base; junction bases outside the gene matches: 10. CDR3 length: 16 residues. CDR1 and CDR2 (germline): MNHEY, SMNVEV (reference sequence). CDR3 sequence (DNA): TGTGCCAGCAGTCCCCCTCCGACAGGGAGGAACACTGAAGCTTTCTTT. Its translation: CASSPPPTGRNTEAFF.

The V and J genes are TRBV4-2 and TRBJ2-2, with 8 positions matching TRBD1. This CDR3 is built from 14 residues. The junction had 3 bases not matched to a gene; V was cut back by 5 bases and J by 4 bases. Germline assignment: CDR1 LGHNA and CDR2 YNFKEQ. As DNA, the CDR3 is TGTGCCAGCAGCTACGACAGGGGCACCGGGGAGCTGTTTTTT. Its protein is CASSYDRGTGELFF.

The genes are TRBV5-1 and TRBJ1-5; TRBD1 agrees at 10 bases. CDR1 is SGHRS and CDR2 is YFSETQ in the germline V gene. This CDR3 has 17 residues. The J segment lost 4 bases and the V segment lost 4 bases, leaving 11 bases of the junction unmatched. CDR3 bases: TGCGCCAGCAGCCTACCCGGGACAGGGGCCCTTAATCAGCCCCAGCATTTT. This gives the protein CASSLPGTGALNQPQHF.

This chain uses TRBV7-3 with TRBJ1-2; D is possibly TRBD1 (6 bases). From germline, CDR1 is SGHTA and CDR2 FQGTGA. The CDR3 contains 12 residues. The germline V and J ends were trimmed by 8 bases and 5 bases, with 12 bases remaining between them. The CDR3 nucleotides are TGTGCCAGCGGGGGCTATTGGTATGGCTACACCTTC. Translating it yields CASGGYWYGYTF.

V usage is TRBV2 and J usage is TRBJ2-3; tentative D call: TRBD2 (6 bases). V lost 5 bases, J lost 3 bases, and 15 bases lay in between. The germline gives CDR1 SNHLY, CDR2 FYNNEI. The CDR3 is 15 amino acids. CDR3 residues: CASSWGGDATDTQYF. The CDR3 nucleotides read TGTGCCAGCAGTTGGGGCGGGGATGCGACAGATACGCAGTATTTT.